This T cell receptor (beta chain) was identified during a study of cytomegalovirus exposure and HLA in healthy donors. V trimming: 2 bases; J trimming: 6 bases; junction bases outside the gene matches: 5. The CDR3 spans 15 residues. From germline, CDR1 is SGHRS and CDR2 YFSETQ. PCR primers comprised 60 Vbeta and 13 Jbeta primers. Sequenced by immunoSEQ multiplex PCR; TCRdb stores in-frame clones only, minus some. Among about 120,000 clones listed, around four fifths were seen once. Sequencing was done on a sample of PBMCs. This TCR was recovered from a human donor in good health. The chain recombines TRBV5-1 with TRBJ1-6; TRBD1 matches at 7 bases. The CDR3 sequence: CASSFEGAGNSPLHF. The CDR3 bases are TGCGCCAGCAGCTTTGAGGGGGCAGGTAATTCACCCCTCCACTTT.